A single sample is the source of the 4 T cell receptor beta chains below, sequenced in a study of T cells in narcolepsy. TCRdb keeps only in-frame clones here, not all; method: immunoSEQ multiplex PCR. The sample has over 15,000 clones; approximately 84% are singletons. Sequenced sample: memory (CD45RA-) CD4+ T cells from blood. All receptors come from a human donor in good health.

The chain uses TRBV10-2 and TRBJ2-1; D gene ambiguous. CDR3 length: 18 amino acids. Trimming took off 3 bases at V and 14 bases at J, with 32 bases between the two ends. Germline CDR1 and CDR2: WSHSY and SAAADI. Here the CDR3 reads CASSETAGFTPLNEMEFF. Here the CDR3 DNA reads TGCGCCAGCAGTGAAACCGCAGGATTTACCCCCTTGAATGAAATGGAGTTCTTC.

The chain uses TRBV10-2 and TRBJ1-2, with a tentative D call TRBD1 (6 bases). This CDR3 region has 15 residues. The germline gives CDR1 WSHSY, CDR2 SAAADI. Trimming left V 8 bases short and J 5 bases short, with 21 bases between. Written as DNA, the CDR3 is TGCGCCAGCGGCCCCAATCAGGGGCTCGGATATGGCTACACCTTC. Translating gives CASGPNQGLGYGYTF.

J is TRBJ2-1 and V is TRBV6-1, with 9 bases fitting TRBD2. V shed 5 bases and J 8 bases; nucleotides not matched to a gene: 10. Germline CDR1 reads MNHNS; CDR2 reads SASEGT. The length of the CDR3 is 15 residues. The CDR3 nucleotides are TGTGCCAGCAGTCCAAGCGGGGGGCCTTCCTATGAGCAGTTCTTC. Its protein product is CASSPSGGPSYEQFF.

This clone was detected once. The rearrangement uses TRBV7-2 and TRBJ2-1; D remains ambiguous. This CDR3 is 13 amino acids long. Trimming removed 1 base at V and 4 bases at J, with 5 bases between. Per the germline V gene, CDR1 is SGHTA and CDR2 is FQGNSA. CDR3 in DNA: TGTGCCAGCAGCTTAGTGGGATACAATGAGCAGTTCTTC. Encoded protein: CASSLVGYNEQFF.